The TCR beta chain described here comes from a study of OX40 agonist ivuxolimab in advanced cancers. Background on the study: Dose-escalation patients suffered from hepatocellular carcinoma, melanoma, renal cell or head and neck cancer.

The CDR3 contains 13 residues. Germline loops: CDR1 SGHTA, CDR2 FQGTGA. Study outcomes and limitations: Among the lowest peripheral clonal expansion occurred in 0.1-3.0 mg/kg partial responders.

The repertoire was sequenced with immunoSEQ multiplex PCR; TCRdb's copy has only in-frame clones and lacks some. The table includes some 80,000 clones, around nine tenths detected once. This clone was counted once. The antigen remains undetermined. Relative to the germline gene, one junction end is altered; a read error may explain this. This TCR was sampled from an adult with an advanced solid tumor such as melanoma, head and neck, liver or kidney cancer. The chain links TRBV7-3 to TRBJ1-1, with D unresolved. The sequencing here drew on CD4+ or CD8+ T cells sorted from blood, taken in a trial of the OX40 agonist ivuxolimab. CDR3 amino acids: CASSLTTRTEASF. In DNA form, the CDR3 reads TGTGCCAGCAGCTTAACTACGCGAACTGAAGCTTCCTTT.